The 18 T cell receptor beta chains given below trace back to one sample, sequenced in a study of read filtering for tumor transcriptome and immune sequencing. This library used approximately 0.4 ug RNA and molecular barcoded adaptors spanning alpha/delta and beta/gamma chains. Using its own MiXCR run on the reads, TCRdb lists one record per CDR3 protein. The repertoire consists of tens of thousands of distinct CDR3 sequences, with about 21% occurring once and the leading ten covering 11% to 15%. The sample consisted of a population of CD138-negative cells sorted from bone marrow. The source of these receptors is a donor older than 35 with multiple myeloma.

This clonotype was recorded at least ten times. The chain joins TRBV3-1 to TRBJ2-1; 13 bases agree with TRBD2. The CDR3 length is 17 residues. Germline V gene sequence: CDR1 LGHDT, CDR2 YNNKEL (reference sequence). V gave up 7 bases and J gave up 0 bases; unmatched junction bases: 6. In nucleotides, the CDR3 is TGTGCCAGCACGGGACTAGCGGGATTCAGCTCCTACAATGAGCAGTTCTTC. Amino acid sequence: CASTGLAGFSSYNEQFF.

This clonotype was seen at least ten times. The J gene is TRBJ2-1, the V gene TRBV19; 7 nucleotides line up with TRBD1. CDR1 is LNHDA, CDR2 SQIVND, per germline (reference sequence). This CDR3 is built from 16 residues. V lost 4 bases to trimming and J lost 0 bases; unmatched junction nucleotides: 6. The CDR3 DNA follows: TGTGCCAGTAGTAGACCTGACAGGGTCTCCTACAATGAGCAGTTCTTC. Its translation: CASSRPDRVSYNEQFF.

This clonotype was recorded many times. The chain joins TRBV9 to TRBJ2-5; 11 bases are shared with TRBD2. Germline values: CDR1 SGDLS, CDR2 YYNGEE. With V trimmed by 6 bases and J by 4 bases, 8 bases remained unmatched. The CDR3 consists of 15 residues. The CDR3 nucleotides are TGTGCCAGCACGAAGGCTGGACTAGCGGGAGAGACCCAGTACTTC. Its translation is CASTKAGLAGETQYF.

This clonotype was counted many times. This CDR3 reads CASSLDSTEAFF. Here the CDR3 DNA reads TGTGCCAGCAGTCTAGATTCCACTGAAGCTTTCTTT. The chain has TRBV28 and TRBJ1-1; D remains unclear. Trimming pared 5 bases from V and 4 bases from J, leaving 8 bases between. This CDR3 is built from 12 residues. Germline loops: CDR1 MDHEN, CDR2 SYDVKM.

The chain employs TRBV30 and TRBJ1-2; D unclear. The CDR3 loop spans 12 amino acids. V shed 4 bases and J shed 5 bases, with 11 bases lying between them. Per germline, CDR1 GTSNPN and CDR2 SVGIG (reference sequence). The CDR3 reads CAWNEEVYGYTF. CDR3 sequence (DNA): TGTGCCTGGAATGAGGAGGTTTATGGCTACACCTTC.

Notes on this clonotype: Since a much larger clone is just one base distant, this may be a read error. The rearrangement uses TRBV30 and TRBJ1-1; 7 bases match TRBD1. Trimming took 1 base from V and 0 from J; bases not matched to a gene: 2. CDR1 GTSNPN and CDR2 SVGIG come from the germline V gene (reference sequence). This CDR3 is built from 14 residues. CDR3 nucleotides: TGTGCCTGGAGTGCAGGGGGGTTGAACACTGAAGCTTTCTTT. This gives the protein CAWSAGGLNTEAFF.

This clonotype appeared many times. V and J are TRBV2 and TRBJ2-2; D is possibly TRBD1 or TRBD2 (5 bases each). Between the trimmed V and J ends, which lost 6 bases and 0 bases, there was a span of 8 bases. This CDR3 contains 14 residues. Germline V gene data show CDR1 as SNHLY and CDR2 as FYNNEI. Here the CDR3 DNA reads TGTGCCAGCAGGGGGGACGCGAACACCGGGGAGCTGTTTTTT. It translates to CASRGDANTGELFF.

This clonotype was seen at least ten times. V usage is TRBV5-1 and J usage is TRBJ2-6; D call uncertain. CDR1 and CDR2 (germline): SGHRS, YFSETQ. This CDR3 region has 14 residues. V was pared by 4 bases and J by 3 bases, with 8 bases between. DNA for the CDR3: TGCGCCAGCAGCCCGGATATTGGGGCCAACGTCCTGACTTTC. Translation gives CASSPDIGANVLTF.

This clonotype was found many times. The J gene is TRBJ2-1, the V gene TRBV11-3, with a weak D call TRBD2 (6 bases). The germline V and J ends were trimmed by 3 bases and 2 bases, with 8 bases remaining between them. Germline lookup yields CDR1 SGHNT and CDR2 YENEEA. This CDR3 has 14 amino acids. The CDR3 bases are TGTGCCAGCAGCTTTAGCGGAACCTACAATGAGCAGTTCTTC. It yields the protein CASSFSGTYNEQFF.

This clonotype was picked up many times. The rearrangement links TRBV9 to TRBJ2-1; D is uncertain. The CDR3 contains 15 residues. V was cut by 4 bases and J by 3 bases, with 14 bases left in between. Germline CDR1 is SGDLS and CDR2 is YYNGEE. The CDR3 DNA sequence: TGTGCCAGCAGCCCGACCGCCAGGCGCTACAATGAGCAGTTCTTC. It encodes CASSPTARRYNEQFF.

This clonotype was observed many times. V and J are TRBV29-1 and TRBJ2-5; D unclear. Germline V lookup: CDR1 SQVTM, CDR2 ANQGSEA. The V and J ends lost 6 bases and 4 bases respectively, with 18 bases between them. CDR3 length: 14 amino acids. This CDR3 reads CSVLRILGGETQYF. In DNA form, the CDR3 reads TGCAGCGTGCTGAGGATCCTGGGCGGAGAGACCCAGTACTTC.

The sample holds many counts of this clonotype. V is TRBV7-9 and J is TRBJ2-7, with D possibly TRBD1 on 8 matching bases. Trimming stripped 7 bases from V and 4 bases from J, with 23 bases between. Germline values: CDR1 SEHNR, CDR2 FQNEAQ (reference sequence). The CDR3 covers 16 residues. Written as DNA, the CDR3 is TGTGCCAGCACCTTGACAGGGGCAGCGGGAAAATACGAGCAGTACTTC. This codes for CASTLTGAAGKYEQYF.

Regarding this clonotype: This sequence may be a read error, since a much larger clone differs from it by one base. The chain uses TRBV11-2 and TRBJ1-1; no definite D call. CDR1 and CDR2 from the germline V gene are SGHAT and FQNNGV. Trimming took 5 bases from V and 0 from J, leaving 7 bases between them. This CDR3 has 13 amino acids. The CDR3 is CASSKNLNTEAFF. The CDR3 DNA reads as TGTGCCAGCAGCAAAAACTTGAACACTGAAGCTTTCTTT.

This clonotype rates as medium-sized. The chain uses TRBV13 and TRBJ2-1; D not certain. The CDR3 runs 14 residues. V lost 0 bases to trimming and J lost 8 bases, with 11 bases between them. The V gene's germline CDR1 is PRHDT and CDR2 FYEKMQ (reference sequence). Written as DNA, the CDR3 is TGTGCCAGCAGCTTAGGACGGAGTTCGTATGAGCAGTTCTTC. Amino acids: CASSLGRSSYEQFF.

This clonotype was detected many times. This rearrangement joins TRBV12-3 or TRBV12-4 to TRBJ1-5; 8 bases match TRBD1. The CDR3 is 14 amino acids. V lost 5 bases, J lost 4 bases, and 4 bases stayed unmatched. CDR3 protein: CASSQQGGNQPQHF. DNA of the CDR3: TGTGCCAGCAGTCAACAGGGGGGGAATCAGCCCCAGCATTTT.

This clonotype ranks as medium-sized. The chain joins TRBV20-1 to TRBJ2-1; TRBD1 matches 7 bases. Germline CDR1 reads DFQATT; CDR2 reads SNEGSKA (reference sequence). V trimming: 5 bases; J trimming: 15 bases; junction bases outside the gene matches: 10. The CDR3 contains 11 residues. CDR3 nucleotide sequence: TGCAGTGCTGGGGGACAGACAAGACTGTTCTTC. This translates into CSAGGQTRLFF.

The rearrangement uses TRBV7-3 and TRBJ2-1; 9 nucleotides agree with TRBD2. This CDR3 comprises 16 residues. The germline V gene encodes CDR1 SGHTA and CDR2 FQGTGA. Trimming removed 5 bases from V and 10 bases from J; junction bases left unmatched: 15. Here the CDR3 DNA reads TGTGCCAGCAGCCCCGACAGCGGGGGGACAGCGGCGGAGCAGTTCTTC. The encoded protein is CASSPDSGGTAAEQFF.

The chain links TRBV4-2 to TRBJ1-1; D uncertain. The CDR3 is 16 amino acids. CDR1 and CDR2 from the germline V gene are LGHNA and YNFKEQ. Deletions cut 0 bases from V and 1 base from J, with 12 bases between. CDR3 in DNA: TGTGCCAGCAGCCAAGAGCTGCGAATGTGGAACACTGAAGCTTTCTTT. It yields the protein CASSQELRMWNTEAFF.